This T cell receptor beta chain was found in a study of blood T cell repertoires in COVID-19. This CDR3 is 14 amino acids long. The germline gives CDR1 PRHDT, CDR2 FYEKMQ (reference sequence). The germline V and J ends were trimmed by 6 bases and 2 bases, with 11 bases remaining between them. Measured with immunoSEQ multiplex PCR; TCRdb has only the in-frame clones, and not every one. In the table there are about 210,000 clones, 89% of which are singletons. This receptor was taken from a woman in her thirties or forties with acute or convalescent COVID-19. The V and J genes are TRBV13 and TRBJ1-3, with no clear D. Material: peripheral blood. CDR3 protein: CASSPLGAGNTIYF. The DNA for the CDR3 is TGTGCCAGCAGTCCCCTCGGGGCTGGAAACACCATATATTTT.